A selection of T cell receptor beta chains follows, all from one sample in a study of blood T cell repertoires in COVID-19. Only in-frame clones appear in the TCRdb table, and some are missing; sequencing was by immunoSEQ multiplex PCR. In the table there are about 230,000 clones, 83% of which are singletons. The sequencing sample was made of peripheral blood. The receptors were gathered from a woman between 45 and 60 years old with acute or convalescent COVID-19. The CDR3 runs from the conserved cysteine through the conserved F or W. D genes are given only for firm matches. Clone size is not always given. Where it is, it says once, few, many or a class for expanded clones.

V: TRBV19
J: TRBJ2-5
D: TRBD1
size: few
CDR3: CASRGQGRQETQYF
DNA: TGTGCCAGTAGGGGACAGGGGCGGCAAGAGACCCAGTACTTC

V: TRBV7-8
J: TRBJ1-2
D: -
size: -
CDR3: CASSLEAAGNYGYTF
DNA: TGTGCCAGCAGCTTAGAGGCGGCCGGCAACTATGGCTACACCTTC

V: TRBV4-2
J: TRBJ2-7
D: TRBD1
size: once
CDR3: CASSQTYRGSPYEQYF
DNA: TGTGCCAGCAGCCAGACATACAGGGGGTCCCCCTACGAGCAGTACTTC

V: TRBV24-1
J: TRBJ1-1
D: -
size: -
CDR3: CATSDFRGVAAFF
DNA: TGTGCCACCAGTGATTTTAGGGGCGTGGCGGCTTTCTTT

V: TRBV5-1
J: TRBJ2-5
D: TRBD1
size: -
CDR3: CASRMDRGLETQYF
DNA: TGCGCCAGCAGAATGGACAGGGGACTAGAGACCCAGTACTTC

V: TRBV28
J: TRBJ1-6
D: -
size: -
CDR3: CASKLRTTPNSPLHF
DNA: TGTGCCAGCAAACTTCGGACAACTCCTAATTCACCCCTCCACTTT

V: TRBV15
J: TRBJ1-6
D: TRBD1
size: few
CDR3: CATSRSGQGQSPLHF
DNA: TGTGCCACCAGCAGGTCGGGACAGGGGCAATCACCCCTCCACTTT

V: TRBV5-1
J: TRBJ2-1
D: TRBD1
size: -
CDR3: CASSTAGTGNEQFF
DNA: TGCGCCAGCAGCACCGCCGGGACAGGTAATGAGCAGTTCTTC

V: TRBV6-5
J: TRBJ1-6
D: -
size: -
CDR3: CASSPGGSYNSPLHF
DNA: TGTGCCAGCAGCCCCGGAGGGTCCTATAATTCACCCCTCCACTTT

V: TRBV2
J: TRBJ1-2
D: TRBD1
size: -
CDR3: CARDDRVHGYTF
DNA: TGTGCCAGAGATGACAGGGTCCATGGCTACACCTTC

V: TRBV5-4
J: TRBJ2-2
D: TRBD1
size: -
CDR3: CASSLPGQGKTGELFF
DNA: TGTGCCAGCAGCTTACCGGGACAGGGAAAAACCGGGGAGCTGTTTTTT

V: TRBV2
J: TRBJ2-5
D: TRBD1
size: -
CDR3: CASSDGTGEETQYF
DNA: TGTGCCAGCAGTGACGGGACAGGGGAAGAGACCCAGTACTTC

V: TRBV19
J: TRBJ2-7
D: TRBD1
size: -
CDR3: CASTSGGGYEQYF
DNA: TGTGCCAGTACCTCAGGGGGCGGGTACGAGCAGTACTTC

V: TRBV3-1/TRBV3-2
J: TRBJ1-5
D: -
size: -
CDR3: CASSQNRVNQPQHF
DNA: TGTGCCAGCAGCCAAAACAGGGTTAATCAGCCCCAGCATTTT

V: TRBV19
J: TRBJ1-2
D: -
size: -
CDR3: CASSSNVAGNNYGYTF
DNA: TGTGCCAGTAGCTCCAATGTCGCAGGGAATAACTATGGCTACACCTTC

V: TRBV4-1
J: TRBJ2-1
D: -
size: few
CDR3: CASSQGLEPLNEQFF
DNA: TGCGCCAGCAGCCAAGGACTAGAGCCTTTAAATGAGCAGTTCTTC

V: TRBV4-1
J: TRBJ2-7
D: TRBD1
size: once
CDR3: CASSRDRSYEQYF
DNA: TGCGCCAGCAGCCGGGACAGATCCTACGAGCAGTACTTC

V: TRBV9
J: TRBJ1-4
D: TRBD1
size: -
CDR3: CASSQGGQSGEKLFF
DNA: TGTGCCAGCAGTCAGGGGGGACAATCGGGAGAAAAACTGTTTTTT

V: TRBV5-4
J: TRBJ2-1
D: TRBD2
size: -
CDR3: CASSREKREGLNEQFF
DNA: TGTGCCAGCAGTCGAGAAAAGCGGGAGGGCCTCAATGAGCAGTTCTTC

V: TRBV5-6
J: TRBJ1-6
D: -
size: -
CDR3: CASSPHGGLLHF
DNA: TGTGCCAGCAGCCCACATGGGGGCCTCCTCCACTTT

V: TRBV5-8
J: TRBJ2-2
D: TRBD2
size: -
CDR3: CASSRGGRSNTGELFF
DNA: TGTGCCAGCAGCCGGGGGGGACGGTCGAACACCGGGGAGCTGTTTTTT

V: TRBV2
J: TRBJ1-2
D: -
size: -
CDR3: CASSVRASGYTF
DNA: TGTGCCAGCAGTGTCCGTGCGAGTGGCTACACCTTC

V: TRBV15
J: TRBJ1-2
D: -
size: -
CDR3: CATSRSRGSVYGYTF
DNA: TGTGCCACCAGCAGAAGTCGGGGGTCGGTTTATGGCTACACCTTC

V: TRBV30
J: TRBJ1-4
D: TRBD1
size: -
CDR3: CAWSTGVREKLFF
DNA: TGTGCCTGGAGCACAGGGGTGCGGGAAAAACTGTTTTTT

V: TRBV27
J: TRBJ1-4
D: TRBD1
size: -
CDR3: CASSLFQGAVEKLFF
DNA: TGTGCCAGCAGTTTATTTCAGGGGGCTGTTGAAAAACTGTTTTTT

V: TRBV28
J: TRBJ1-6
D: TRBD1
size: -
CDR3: CASSFDDRGPHLSYNSPLHF
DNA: TGTGCCAGCAGTTTCGACGACAGGGGGCCCCACTTGTCCTATAATTCACCCCTCCACTTT

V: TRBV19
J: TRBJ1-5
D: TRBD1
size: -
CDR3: CASSTGQGGMGQPQHF
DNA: TGTGCCAGTAGTACCGGACAGGGGGGAATGGGTCAGCCCCAGCATTTT

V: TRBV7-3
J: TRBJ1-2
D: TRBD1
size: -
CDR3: CASSIGQGVGYTF
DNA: TGTGCCAGCAGCATCGGACAGGGGGTCGGCTACACCTTC

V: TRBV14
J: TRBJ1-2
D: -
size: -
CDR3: CASSHHQQPVYGYTF
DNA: TGTGCCAGCAGCCACCACCAACAGCCCGTCTATGGCTACACCTTC

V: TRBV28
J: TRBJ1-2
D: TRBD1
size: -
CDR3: CASRATTGWDGYTF
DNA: TGTGCCAGCAGGGCAACGACAGGGTGGGATGGCTACACCTTC

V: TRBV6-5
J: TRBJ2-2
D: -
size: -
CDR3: CASSTTGPGELFF
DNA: TGTGCCAGCAGTACCACAGGGCCCGGGGAGCTGTTTTTT

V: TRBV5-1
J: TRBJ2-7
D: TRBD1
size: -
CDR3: CASSLGTGGGGSYEQYF
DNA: TGCGCCAGCAGCCTAGGGACAGGGGGTGGAGGCTCCTACGAGCAGTACTTC

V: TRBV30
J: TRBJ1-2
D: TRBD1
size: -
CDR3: CAWSGTGGIYGYTF
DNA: TGTGCCTGGAGTGGGACAGGGGGGATCTATGGCTACACCTTC

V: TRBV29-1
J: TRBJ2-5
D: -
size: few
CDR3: CSVEPGETQYF
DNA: TGCAGCGTTGAACCAGGGGAGACCCAGTACTTC

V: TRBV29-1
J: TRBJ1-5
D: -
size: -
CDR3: CSVALSNQPQHF
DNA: TGCAGCGTTGCCTTAAGCAATCAGCCCCAGCATTTT

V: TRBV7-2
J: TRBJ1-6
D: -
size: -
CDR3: CASSLRRGWNSPLHF
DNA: TGTGCCAGCAGCTTGCGGAGGGGCTGGAATTCACCCCTCCACTTT

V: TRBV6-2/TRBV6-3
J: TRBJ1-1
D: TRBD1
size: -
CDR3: CASSGTTGWGTEAFF
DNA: TGTGCCAGCAGTGGCACGACAGGGTGGGGCACTGAAGCTTTCTTT

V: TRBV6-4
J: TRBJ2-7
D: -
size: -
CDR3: CASSDSIQGGYEQYF
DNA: TGTGCCAGCAGTGACTCGATTCAGGGGGGCTACGAGCAGTACTTC

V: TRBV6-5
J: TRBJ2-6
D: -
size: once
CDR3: CASSYTGTGANVLTF
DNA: TGTGCCAGCAGCTATACAGGGACTGGGGCCAACGTCCTGACTTTC

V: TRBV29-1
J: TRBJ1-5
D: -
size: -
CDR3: CSVQQGSNQPQHF
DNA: TGCAGCGTCCAACAGGGTAGCAATCAGCCCCAGCATTTT

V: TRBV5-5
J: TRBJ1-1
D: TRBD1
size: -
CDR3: CASSAHRGHGNTEAFF
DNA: TGTGCCAGCAGCGCGCACAGGGGGCATGGGAACACTGAAGCTTTCTTT

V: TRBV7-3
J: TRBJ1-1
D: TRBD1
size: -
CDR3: CASSPGTGAGEAFF
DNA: TGTGCCAGCAGCCCGGGGACAGGGGCCGGTGAAGCTTTCTTT

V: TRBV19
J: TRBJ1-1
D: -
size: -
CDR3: CASSVWNTEAFF
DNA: TGTGCCAGTTCAGTATGGAACACTGAAGCTTTCTTT

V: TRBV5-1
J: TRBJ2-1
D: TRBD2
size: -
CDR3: CASSNKTSGGNEQFF
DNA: TGCGCCAGCAGCAATAAGACTAGCGGGGGAAATGAGCAGTTCTTC

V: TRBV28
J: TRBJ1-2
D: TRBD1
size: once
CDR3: CASSLPGGLDGYTF
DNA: TGTGCCAGCAGTTTACCAGGGGGATTGGATGGCTACACCTTC

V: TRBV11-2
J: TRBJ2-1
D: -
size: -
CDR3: CASSLFPGINEQFF
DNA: TGTGCCAGCAGCTTATTCCCCGGTATCAATGAGCAGTTCTTC

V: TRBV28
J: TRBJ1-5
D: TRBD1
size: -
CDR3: CASSSGQGIWQPQHF
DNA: TGTGCCAGCAGTTCGGGACAGGGGATCTGGCAGCCCCAGCATTTT

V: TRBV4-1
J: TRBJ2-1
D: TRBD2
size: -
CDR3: CASSQGAGGGAFNEQFF
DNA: TGCGCCAGCAGCCAAGGCGCCGGCGGGGGGGCCTTCAATGAGCAGTTCTTC

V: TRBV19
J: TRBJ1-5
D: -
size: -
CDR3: CASSRGNQPQHF
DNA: TGTGCCAGTAGTAGGGGCAATCAGCCTCAGCATTTT

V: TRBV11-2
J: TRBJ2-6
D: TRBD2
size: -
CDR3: CASSRGRGGYSGANVLTF
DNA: TGTGCCAGCAGCAGGGGTCGCGGGGGGTACTCTGGGGCCAACGTCCTGACTTTC

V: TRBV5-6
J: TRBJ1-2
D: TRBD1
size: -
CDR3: CASSSDREDGYTF
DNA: TGTGCCAGCAGCTCGGACAGGGAGGATGGCTACACCTTC

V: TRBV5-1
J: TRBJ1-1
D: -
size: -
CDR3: CASSLGQGAEAFF
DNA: TGCGCCAGCAGCTTGGGGCAGGGTGCTGAAGCTTTCTTT

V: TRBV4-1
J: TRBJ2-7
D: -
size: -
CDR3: CASSQDPSSEYEQYF
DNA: TGCGCCAGCAGCCAAGATCCCAGTTCAGAATACGAGCAGTACTTC